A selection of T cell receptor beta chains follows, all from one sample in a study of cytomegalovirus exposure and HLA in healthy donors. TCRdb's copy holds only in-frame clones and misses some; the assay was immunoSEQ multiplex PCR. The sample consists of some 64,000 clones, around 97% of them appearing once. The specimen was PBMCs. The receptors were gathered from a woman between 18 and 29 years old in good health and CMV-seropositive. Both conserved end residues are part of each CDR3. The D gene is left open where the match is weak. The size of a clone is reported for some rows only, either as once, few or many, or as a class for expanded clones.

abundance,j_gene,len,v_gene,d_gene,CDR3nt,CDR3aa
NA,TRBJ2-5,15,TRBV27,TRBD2,TGTGCCAGCAGTCCCGGGACTAGAGGGCAAGAGACCCAGTACTTC,CASSPGTRGQETQYF
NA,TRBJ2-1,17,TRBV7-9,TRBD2,TGTGCCAGCAGCCTCCCCGTGGGGCGGGAGGGCGACAATGAGCAGTTCTTC,CASSLPVGREGDNEQFF
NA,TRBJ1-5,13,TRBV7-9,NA,TGTGCCAGCAGCTTCGGGGGAGACCAGCCCCAGCATTTT,CASSFGGDQPQHF
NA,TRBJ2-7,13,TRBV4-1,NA,TGCGCCAGCAGCTACAGGGTCTCCCACGAGCAGTACTTC,CASSYRVSHEQYF
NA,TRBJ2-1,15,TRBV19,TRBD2,TGTGCCAGTAGTCCGGCGGGGGGACCAAGCAATGAGCAGTTCTTC,CASSPAGGPSNEQFF
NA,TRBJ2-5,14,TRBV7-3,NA,TGTGCCAGCGGTAGCCGGGCCCCAGGAGGGACCCAGTACTTC,CASGSRAPGGTQYF
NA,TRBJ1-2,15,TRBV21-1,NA,TGTGCCAGCAGCGAGGGGACACCGCTTGGCTATGGCTACACCTTC,CASSEGTPLGYGYTF
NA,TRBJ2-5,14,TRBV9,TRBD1,TGTGCCAGCAGTCGGGACAGGGGCCAAGAGACCCAGTACTTC,CASSRDRGQETQYF
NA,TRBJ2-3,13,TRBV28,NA,TGTGCCAGCAGTTACGGGGTTGTAGATACGCAGTATTTT,CASSYGVVDTQYF
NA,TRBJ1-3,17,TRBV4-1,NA,TGCGCCAGCAGCCAAGGGTCCCAGGGTCCCTCTGGAAACACCATATATTTT,CASSQGSQGPSGNTIYF
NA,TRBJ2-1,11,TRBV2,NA,TGTGCCAGCAGAGGAGGGAATGAGCAGTTCTTC,CASRGGNEQFF
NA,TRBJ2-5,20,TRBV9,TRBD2,TGTGCCAGCAGCGTAGGACCCGGGACTAGCGGGAGTTGGGGCCAAGAGACCCAGTACTTC,CASSVGPGTSGSWGQETQYF
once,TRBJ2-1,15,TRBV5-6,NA,TGTGCCAGCAGCTTGACCGGGAAAGGAGTAAATGAGCAGTTCTTC,CASSLTGKGVNEQFF
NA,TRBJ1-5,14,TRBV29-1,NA,TGCAGCGTGTTGACAGGAAGCGGCAATCAGCCCCAGCATTTT,CSVLTGSGNQPQHF
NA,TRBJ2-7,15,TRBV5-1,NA,TGCGCCAGCAGCTTAAACACCCCTGCAGGTTACGAGCAGTACTTC,CASSLNTPAGYEQYF
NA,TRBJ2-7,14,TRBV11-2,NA,TGTGCCAGCAGCTTAACACAGGGCTTCTACGAGCAGTACTTC,CASSLTQGFYEQYF
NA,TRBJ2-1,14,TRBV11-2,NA,TGTGCCAGCAGCTTAGCGGGAGAGTACAATGAGCAGTTCTTC,CASSLAGEYNEQFF
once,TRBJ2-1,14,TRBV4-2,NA,TGTGCCAGCAGCCAAGCTATTCCCAACAATGAGCAGTTCTTC,CASSQAIPNNEQFF
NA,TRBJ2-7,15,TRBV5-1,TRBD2,TGCGCCAGCAGCTTGGGAGCGGGAGGGCCCAAGGAGCAGTACTTC,CASSLGAGGPKEQYF
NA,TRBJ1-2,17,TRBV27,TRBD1,TGTGCCAGCAGTTTATCGCTCTGGGGACAGGGATTTTATGGCTACACCTTC,CASSLSLWGQGFYGYTF
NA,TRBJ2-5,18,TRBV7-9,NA,TGTGCCAGCAGCTTATTTTTGTGGGCCCAAGGGGCCCAAGAGACCCAGTACTTC,CASSLFLWAQGAQETQYF
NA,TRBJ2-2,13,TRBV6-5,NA,TGTGCCAGCAGTCCAGGGGGGACCGGGGAGCTGTTTTTT,CASSPGGTGELFF
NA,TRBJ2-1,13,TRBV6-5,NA,TGTGCCAGCATTAGTAGCTCCTACAATGAGCAGTTCTTC,CASISSSYNEQFF
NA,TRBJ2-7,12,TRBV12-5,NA,TGTGCTAGTGGTTTGTCCAGGTACGAGCAGTACTTC,CASGLSRYEQYF
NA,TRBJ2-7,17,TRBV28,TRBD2,TGTGCCAGCAGTCCTAGACTAGCTTCAGAATTTACCTACGAGCAGTACTTC,CASSPRLASEFTYEQYF
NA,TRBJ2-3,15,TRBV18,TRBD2,TGTGCCAGCTCACCAATCAGCGGGAGGGCAGATACGCAGTATTTT,CASSPISGRADTQYF
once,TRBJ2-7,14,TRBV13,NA,TGTGCCAGCAGCTTAAGGACTCTACCCTACGAGCAGTACTTC,CASSLRTLPYEQYF
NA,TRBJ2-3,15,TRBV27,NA,TGTGCCAGCAGTTTCGTGGGAGGTCGCACAGATACGCAGTATTTT,CASSFVGGRTDTQYF
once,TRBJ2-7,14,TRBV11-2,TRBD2,TGTGCCAGCAGCCTCCTAGCGGGAGGTTACGAGCAGTACTTC,CASSLLAGGYEQYF
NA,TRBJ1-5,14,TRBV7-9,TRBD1,TGTGCCAGCAGCCGGACAGGGGGCGATCAGCCCCAGCATTTT,CASSRTGGDQPQHF
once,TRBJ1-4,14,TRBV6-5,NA,TGTGCCAGCAGTTTACAGGGTAATAATGAAAAACTGTTTTTT,CASSLQGNNEKLFF
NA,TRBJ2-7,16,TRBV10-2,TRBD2,TGCGCCAGCAGTGGTATGACTAGCGTCCTTTCCTACGAGCAGTACTTC,CASSGMTSVLSYEQYF
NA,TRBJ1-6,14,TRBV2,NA,TGTGCCAGCAGCCCCGGACAGAATAATTCACCCCTCCACTTT,CASSPGQNNSPLHF
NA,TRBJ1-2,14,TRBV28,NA,TGTGCCAGCAGTTCTGCTCCCACTGTCTATGGCTACACCTTC,CASSSAPTVYGYTF
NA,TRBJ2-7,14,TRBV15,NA,TGTGCCACCAGCCAAGAAGAGCGGTCCTACGAGCAGTACTTC,CATSQEERSYEQYF
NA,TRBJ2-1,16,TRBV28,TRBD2,TGTGCCAGCAGTTTCGCGAGCGGGAGGGCCGGAAATGAGCAGTTCTTC,CASSFASGRAGNEQFF
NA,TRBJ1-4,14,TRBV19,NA,TGTGCCAGTAGTATCACACAGGGCTATGAAAAACTGTTTTTT,CASSITQGYEKLFF
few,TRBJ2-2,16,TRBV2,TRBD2,TGTGCCAGCAAAGGTAGCGGGATTGGAGGCACCGGGGAGCTGTTTTTT,CASKGSGIGGTGELFF
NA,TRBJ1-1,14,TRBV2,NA,TGTGCCAGCAGTGAAGCGGGAGTTCGCGTGGAAGCTTTCTTT,CASSEAGVRVEAFF
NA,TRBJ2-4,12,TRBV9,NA,TGTGCCAGCAGCGGGGCTAAAAACATTCAGTACTTC,CASSGAKNIQYF
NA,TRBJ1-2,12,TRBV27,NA,TGTGCCAGCAGGGACAGCAACTATGGCTACACCTTC,CASRDSNYGYTF
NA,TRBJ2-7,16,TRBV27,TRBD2,TGTGCCAGCAGTAAAAGTGGGGGACTAGCGAGTTACGAGCAGTACTTC,CASSKSGGLASYEQYF
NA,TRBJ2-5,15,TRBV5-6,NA,TGTGCCAGCAGCCCCGAGGCCAGGGGGGAAGAGACCCAGTACTTC,CASSPEARGEETQYF
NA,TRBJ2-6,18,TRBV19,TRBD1,TGTGCCAGTAGCCGCCCTACAGGGGCGGTTTCTGGGGCCAACGTCCTGACTTTC,CASSRPTGAVSGANVLTF
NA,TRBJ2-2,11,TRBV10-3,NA,TGTGCCATCAGTGACTTCGGGGAGCTGTTTTTT,CAISDFGELFF
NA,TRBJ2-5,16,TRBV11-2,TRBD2,TGTGCCAGCAGCTTGGGACTAGCGGGAGCACGAGAGACCCAGTACTTC,CASSLGLAGARETQYF
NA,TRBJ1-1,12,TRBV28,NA,TGTGCCAGCATCAGGGGGAACACTGAAGCTTTCTTT,CASIRGNTEAFF
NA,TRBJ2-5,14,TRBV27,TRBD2,TGTGCCAGCAGACTAGCGGGAGGTCTAGAGACCCAGTACTTC,CASRLAGGLETQYF
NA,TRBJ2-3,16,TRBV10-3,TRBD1,TGTGCCATCAGTGCCCGGGACAGGGACGCCACAGATACGCAGTATTTT,CAISARDRDATDTQYF
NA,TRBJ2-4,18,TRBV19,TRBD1,TGTGCCAGTAGTGATGGGACAGGGTTTACTCTAGCCAAAAACATTCAGTACTTC,CASSDGTGFTLAKNIQYF
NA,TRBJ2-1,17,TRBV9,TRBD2,TGTGCCAGCAGCGCCCCTTCAGCGGGAGCCCCCTACAATGAGCAGTTCTTC,CASSAPSAGAPYNEQFF
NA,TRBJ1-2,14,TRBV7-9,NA,TGTGCCAGCAGCTTAATAACACCTAACTATGGCTACACCTTC,CASSLITPNYGYTF